This is a list of T cell receptor beta chains from one sample in a study of blood T cell repertoires in COVID-19. Data came from immunoSEQ multiplex PCR; TCRdb stores just in-frame clones and leaves some out. This repertoire shows 200,000 to 250,000 clones, approximately 81% found once; its top ten account for around 3.3%. Sequenced material: peripheral blood. All receptors derive from an elderly woman with acute or convalescent COVID-19. Both conserved end residues are trimmed from each CDR3.

TRBV12-5	TRBJ1-4	ASGFVQIATNEKLF
TRBV20-1	TRBJ1-4	SASSSGREKLF
TRBV23-1	TRBJ1-1	ASSQRWGSGNTEAF
TRBV5-4	TRBJ2-3	ASSLAGSTDTQY
TRBV6-1	TRBJ2-7	ASSEGTAQSYEQY
TRBV27	TRBJ2-1	ASGGGRRYNEQF
TRBV7-9	TRBJ2-1	ASSLELAGEQF
TRBV5-6	TRBJ1-2	ASRREDAEGYT
TRBV7-6	TRBJ1-1	ASSLQTQGITNTEAF
TRBV7-3	TRBJ1-2	ASSAGGGTSYGYT
TRBV5-4	TRBJ2-1	ASKTGTSGGVGEQF
TRBV12-3/TRBV12-4	TRBJ2-5	ASSLGHQETQY
TRBV20-1	TRBJ2-3	SASSRPLGGTQY
TRBV5-6	TRBJ2-3	ASSTAGTSGGATDTQY
TRBV11-3	TRBJ2-7	ASSLRVGGQGASYEQY
TRBV15	TRBJ1-5	ATSLDRGRDQPQH
TRBV13	TRBJ2-7	ASSPPTRHYEQY
TRBV12-2	TRBJ2-1	ASRLDPGHSSYNEQF
TRBV12-3/TRBV12-4	TRBJ1-1	ASSPGGATEAF
TRBV4-2	TRBJ1-2	ASSSLGTSGHGYT
TRBV28	TRBJ2-1	ASSLGHSYNEQF
TRBV5-5	TRBJ1-4	ASSLGGQLSNEKLF
TRBV9	TRBJ2-5	ASSVGGRRETQY
TRBV7-3	TRBJ2-3	ASSTTASGGGDTQY
TRBV19	TRBJ2-7	ASNQRGEGYYEQY
TRBV14	TRBJ1-1	ASSSFPRRNTEAF
TRBV28	TRBJ1-1	ASRQVNTEAF
TRBV5-4	TRBJ1-4	ASSVQGWSNEKLF
TRBV6-5	TRBJ1-6	ASAWGRRENSPLH
TRBV19	TRBJ2-5	ASGTPGGETQY
TRBV28	TRBJ1-1	ASSLWGLAGNTEAF
TRBV9	TRBJ1-3	ASSVAVGAGGNTIY
TRBV4-1	TRBJ1-1	ASSQDQGNTEAF
TRBV19	TRBJ1-5	ASSFRQGNQPQH
TRBV19	TRBJ2-2	ASAVGRGNTGELF
TRBV6-6	TRBJ1-5	ASTLTGGSNQPQH
TRBV7-6	TRBJ1-2	ASSSLAPFYGYT
TRBV14	TRBJ1-1	ASSPRTGGGTEAF
TRBV4-3	TRBJ1-4	ASSQDPYRGANEKLF
TRBV5-1	TRBJ2-7	ASSPGQGPYEQY